The 23 T cell receptor beta chains below come from one sample, sequenced in a study of blood T cell repertoires in COVID-19. Only in-frame clones appear in the TCRdb table, and some are missing; sequencing was by immunoSEQ multiplex PCR. The table lists around 200,000 clones, under 90% of them singletons, with 18% in the top ten. Sequenced sample: peripheral blood. The receptors stem from a person between 65 and 79 years old with COVID-19, enrolled during active disease.

This clone was seen a few times. This chain links TRBV5-4 with TRBJ2-7, with D tentatively TRBD1 (5 bases). V lost 0 bases and J 5 bases, leaving 12 bases between the germline ends. Per germline, CDR1 SGHNT and CDR2 YYREEE (reference sequence). This CDR3 is 14 amino acids long. CDR3 in amino acids: CASSLEVGAHEQYF. The CDR3 DNA sequence: TGTGCCAGCAGCTTGGAGGTTGGGGCTCACGAGCAGTACTTC.

V and J are TRBV23-1 and TRBJ1-4; 8 nucleotides match TRBD1. TRBV23-1 is labeled an ORF, and its function is uncertain. J was trimmed by 7 bases and V by 5 bases; bases with no gene match: 12. This CDR3 comprises 16 residues. The CDR3 spells CASSKKRQGPSEKLFF. The CDR3 region has the DNA TGCGCCAGCAGTAAAAAACGACAGGGGCCAAGTGAAAAACTGTTTTTT.

The chain uses TRBV7-2 and TRBJ1-5; D not resolved. This CDR3 has 13 residues. Trimming removed 4 bases from V and 10 bases from J, with 14 bases in between. Per germline, CDR1 SGHTA and CDR2 FQGNSA. Here the CDR3 DNA reads TGTGCCAGCAGCTCAAACTACGGGGAACCCCAGCATTTT. Its translation: CASSSNYGEPQHF. The complete variable domain, with remaining parts taken from reference TRBV7-2 and TRBJ1-5, reads GAGVSQSPSNKVTEKGKDVELRCDPISGHTALYWYRQSLGQGLEFLIYFQGNSAPDKSGLPSDRFSAERTGGSVSTLTIQRTQQEDSAVYLCASSSNYGEPQHFGDGTRLSIL.

The chain recombines TRBV29-1 with TRBJ1-2; 7 bases fit TRBD1. Germline-derived CDR1 and CDR2 are SQVTM and ANQGSEA. The V segment lost 5 bases and the J segment 6 bases; nucleotides outside the gene matches: 12. This CDR3 has 14 residues. The CDR3 spells CSVTSRQGSDGYTF. The DNA of the CDR3 is TGCAGCGTTACTTCGAGACAGGGTTCGGATGGCTACACCTTC.

For the CDR3, the DNA is TGTGCCAGCAGAACAGGGGGTGGAACTGAAGCTTTCTTT. This gives the protein CASRTGGGTEAFF. V usage is TRBV5-4 and J usage is TRBJ1-1, with 8 bases lining up with TRBD1. Germline V gives CDR1 SGHNT, CDR2 YYREEE (reference sequence). V was clipped by 5 bases and J by 5 bases; unmatched bases: 5. The CDR3 totals 13 residues.

The rearrangement links TRBV7-9 to TRBJ2-1; no clear D. Between the trimmed V and J ends, which lost 5 bases and 15 bases, there was a span of 17 bases. Germline V CDR1 and CDR2: SEHNR, FQNEAQ (reference sequence). The CDR3 has 12 amino acids. The CDR3 coding sequence is TGTGCCAGCAGCACCTCCGACCATAGCCGGTTCTTC. Amino acid sequence: CASSTSDHSRFF.

The CDR3 here is CATSRGKLAVAYEQYF. The CDR3 nucleotides are TGTGCCACCAGCAGAGGTAAACTAGCGGTTGCCTACGAGCAGTACTTC. The chain uses TRBV15 and TRBJ2-7, with TRBD2 matching 8 bases. This CDR3 region has 16 residues. CDR1 is LNHNV, CDR2 YYDKDF, per germline (reference sequence). V lost 1 base, J lost 2 bases, and 7 bases stayed unmatched.

The gene calls are TRBV6-1 and TRBJ2-5, with no clear D. CDR1 is MNHNS, CDR2 SASEGT, per germline. CDR3 length: 13 amino acids. Trimming pared 2 bases from V and 0 bases from J, leaving 4 bases between. This chain's CDR3 is CASSEQNQETQYF. The CDR3 bases are TGTGCCAGCAGTGAACAGAACCAAGAGACCCAGTACTTC.

The chain couples TRBV6-2 or TRBV6-3 to TRBJ1-3; no reliable D call. In germline, CDR1 is MNHEY, CDR2 SVGEGT. CDR3 length equals 15 residues. V gave up 6 bases and J gave up 1 base, with 13 bases separating them. This CDR3 is CASSFLPGSGNTIYF. Here the CDR3 DNA reads TGTGCCAGCAGCTTCCTACCGGGATCTGGAAACACCATATATTTT.

The V gene is TRBV5-5, the J gene TRBJ1-1, with a weak D call TRBD1 (5 bases). V lost 3 bases to trimming and J lost 4 bases, with 16 bases between them. The CDR3 covers 15 residues. Germline V gene data show CDR1 as SGHKS and CDR2 as YYEKEE (reference sequence). In nucleotides, the CDR3 is TGTGCCAGCAGCTCGACGGCGATCCAGGGCACTGAAGCTTTCTTT. Translated: CASSSTAIQGTEAFF.

This clone was recorded only once. This chain connects TRBV11-1 to TRBJ2-6; TRBD1 might be the D (6 bases). The CDR3 consists of 16 residues. V lost 1 base and J lost 1, with 8 bases in between. Germline assignment: CDR1 SGHAT and CDR2 FQDESV (reference sequence). In nucleotides, the CDR3 is TGTGCCAGCAGCTTAGTGGGGGCATCTGGGGCCAACGTCCTGACTTTC. It codes for CASSLVGASGANVLTF.

CDR3 bases: TGCGCCAGCAGCTTTGCGCCAGGGATATACAATGAGCAGTTCTTC. Its protein product is CASSFAPGIYNEQFF. This chain uses TRBV5-1 with TRBJ2-1; TRBD1 might be the D (5 bases). The V gene's germline CDR1 is SGHRS and CDR2 YFSETQ. V lost 2 bases to trimming and J lost 4 bases, with 13 bases between them. The CDR3 spans 15 residues.

The chain recombines TRBV28 with TRBJ2-2, with D maybe TRBD2 (6 bases). The CDR3 contains 18 residues. Germline V CDR1 and CDR2: MDHEN, SYDVKM. V lost 2 bases and J 1 base, leaving 17 bases between the germline ends. CDR3 DNA: TGTGCCAGCAGTTTAGGCCCAGTGGGCGGGGTGAACACCGGGGAGCTGTTTTTT. It encodes CASSLGPVGGVNTGELFF. The full variable domain, with the rest looked up from reference TRBV28 and TRBJ2-2, is DVKVTQSSRYLVKRTGEKVFLECVQDMDHENMFWYRQDPGLGLRLIYFSYDVKMKEKGDIPEGYSVSREKKERFSLILESASTNQTSMYLCASSLGPVGGVNTGELFFGEGSRLTVL.

The J gene is TRBJ2-1, the V gene TRBV3-1 (or the pseudogene TRBV3-2); 7 positions match TRBD2. Germline V CDR1 and CDR2: LGHDT, YNNKEL (reference sequence). CDR3 length equals 17 residues. The V and J ends lost 1 base and 0 bases, in that order; junction bases with no gene match: 6. CDR3 nucleotide sequence: TGTGCCAGCAGCCAAGGGTTTGGCGGGGGCTCCTACAATGAGCAGTTCTTC. Translated, it gives CASSQGFGGGSYNEQFF.

The chain links TRBV9 to TRBJ2-5; tentatively, D is TRBD1 (5 bases). V was clipped by 4 bases and J by 2 bases, with 15 bases between them. The CDR3 has 15 residues. Germline V gene sequence: CDR1 SGDLS, CDR2 YYNGEE. The CDR3 loop reads CASSSGRQTQETQYF. The CDR3 DNA sequence: TGTGCCAGCAGCTCCGGCAGACAGACACAAGAGACCCAGTACTTC. Full variable domain (missing parts from reference TRBV9 and TRBJ2-5): DSGVTQTPKHLITATGQRVTLRCSPRSGDLSVYWYQQSLDQGLQFLIQYYNGEERAKGNILERFSAQQFPDLHSELNLSSLELGDSALYFCASSSGRQTQETQYFGPGTRLLVL.

This chain joins TRBV4-1 and TRBJ1-3, with 8 bases aligning to TRBD1. V was pared by 0 bases and J by 4 bases, with 11 bases of the junction left unmatched. CDR1 is MGHRA and CDR2 is YSYEKL in the germline V gene. The CDR3 covers 18 residues. CDR3 bases: TGCGCCAGCAGCCAAGATCAAGTTATCCGGACAGGGGGAAACACCATATATTTT. The encoded protein is CASSQDQVIRTGGNTIYF.

V and J are TRBV18 and TRBJ2-1; no firm D call. The ends were cut back, 8 bases at V and 2 bases at J, with 13 bases in the middle. The germline V gene encodes CDR1 KGHSH and CDR2 LQKENI. This CDR3 has 14 amino acids. The CDR3 protein is CASLAAGTYNEQFF. The CDR3 DNA reads as TGTGCCAGCCTCGCAGCAGGCACCTACAATGAGCAGTTCTTC.

The V and J genes are TRBV19 and TRBJ2-7, with D maybe TRBD2 (5 bases). The germline V and J ends were trimmed by 3 bases and 0 bases, with 9 bases remaining between them. In germline, CDR1 is LNHDA, CDR2 SQIVND (reference sequence). The CDR3 runs 14 residues. The CDR3 DNA sequence: TGTGCCAGTAGTATGGTCGGGGACTCCTACGAGCAGTACTTC. Residues: CASSMVGDSYEQYF.

This clone was seen only once. The V call is TRBV12-3 or TRBV12-4, the J call TRBJ1-1; a weak D match, TRBD1 (5 bases). V was trimmed by 3 bases and J by 3 bases, leaving 8 bases between them. The length of the CDR3 is 13 residues. This CDR3 is CASSFKGDTEAFF. The CDR3 DNA sequence: TGTGCCAGCAGTTTTAAAGGGGACACTGAAGCTTTCTTT.

This clone was observed once. This chain joins TRBV28 and TRBJ1-4; no firm D call. The CDR3 sequence is 15 residues long. The germline CDR1 and CDR2 sequences are MDHEN and SYDVKM. Trimming left V 4 bases short and J 5 bases short, with 14 bases between. In DNA form, the CDR3 reads TGTGCCAGCAGTTCGGTCAGCCCGGGGAATGAAAAACTGTTTTTT. Amino acids: CASSSVSPGNEKLFF.

The chain links TRBV24-1 to TRBJ2-3; 14 nucleotides match TRBD2. The CDR3 loop spans 15 amino acids. Per the germline V gene, CDR1 is KGHDR and CDR2 is SFDVKD. Trimming at V came to 7 bases and at J to 10 bases, leaving 9 bases not matched to a gene. The CDR3 sequence: CATSPTGLAGASQYF. The CDR3 coding sequence is TGTGCCACCAGCCCGACGGGACTAGCGGGGGCCTCGCAGTATTTT.

The chain has TRBV24-1 and TRBJ1-6; a possible D gene is TRBD1 (6 bases). Deletions cut 3 bases from V and 12 bases from J, with 11 bases between. The CDR3 length is 13 residues. Germline V gene data show CDR1 as KGHDR and CDR2 as SFDVKD. CDR3 coding DNA: TGTGCCACCAGTGATACAGGGCAGGGACCCCTCCACTTT. Protein product: CATSDTGQGPLHF.

The V and J genes are TRBV18 and TRBJ1-1; possible D gene TRBD1, 5 bases. The CDR3 runs 13 residues. Trimming left V 8 bases short and J 0 bases short, with 10 bases between. Germline V gene data show CDR1 as KGHSH and CDR2 as LQKENI. The chain's CDR3 is CASATDLNTEAFF. Here the CDR3 DNA reads TGTGCCAGCGCGACAGATCTGAACACTGAAGCTTTCTTT.